This TCR beta chain stems from a study of Ad26.COV2.S vaccination and SARS-CoV-2 variants. Sample treatment: 15 to 20 received Ad26.COV2.S at low or high dose, single or two shots; roughly 5 received placebo; per-sample allocation not given. Collection of samples fell on day 63 after the first vaccine or placebo injection. This CDR3 has 14 amino acids. Trimming took off 5 bases at V and 4 bases at J, with 11 bases between the two ends. The germline CDR1 and CDR2 sequences are KGHSH and LQKENI. Method: immunoSEQ multiplex PCR; TCRdb's copy keeps in-frame clones and lacks some. This sample has some 500,000 clones, with approximately 89% found just once.

The chain couples TRBV18 to TRBJ2-2; maybe TRBD1 (6 bases). The TCR was taken from a person between 18 and 59 years old who received the Ad26.COV2.S COVID-19 vaccine or a placebo. Sample: peripheral blood, taken in a trial of Ad26.COV2.S vaccine versus placebo. The CDR3: CASSSQGSTGELFF. CDR3 nucleotides: TGTGCCAGCTCATCTCAGGGGAGCACCGGGGAGCTGTTTTTT.